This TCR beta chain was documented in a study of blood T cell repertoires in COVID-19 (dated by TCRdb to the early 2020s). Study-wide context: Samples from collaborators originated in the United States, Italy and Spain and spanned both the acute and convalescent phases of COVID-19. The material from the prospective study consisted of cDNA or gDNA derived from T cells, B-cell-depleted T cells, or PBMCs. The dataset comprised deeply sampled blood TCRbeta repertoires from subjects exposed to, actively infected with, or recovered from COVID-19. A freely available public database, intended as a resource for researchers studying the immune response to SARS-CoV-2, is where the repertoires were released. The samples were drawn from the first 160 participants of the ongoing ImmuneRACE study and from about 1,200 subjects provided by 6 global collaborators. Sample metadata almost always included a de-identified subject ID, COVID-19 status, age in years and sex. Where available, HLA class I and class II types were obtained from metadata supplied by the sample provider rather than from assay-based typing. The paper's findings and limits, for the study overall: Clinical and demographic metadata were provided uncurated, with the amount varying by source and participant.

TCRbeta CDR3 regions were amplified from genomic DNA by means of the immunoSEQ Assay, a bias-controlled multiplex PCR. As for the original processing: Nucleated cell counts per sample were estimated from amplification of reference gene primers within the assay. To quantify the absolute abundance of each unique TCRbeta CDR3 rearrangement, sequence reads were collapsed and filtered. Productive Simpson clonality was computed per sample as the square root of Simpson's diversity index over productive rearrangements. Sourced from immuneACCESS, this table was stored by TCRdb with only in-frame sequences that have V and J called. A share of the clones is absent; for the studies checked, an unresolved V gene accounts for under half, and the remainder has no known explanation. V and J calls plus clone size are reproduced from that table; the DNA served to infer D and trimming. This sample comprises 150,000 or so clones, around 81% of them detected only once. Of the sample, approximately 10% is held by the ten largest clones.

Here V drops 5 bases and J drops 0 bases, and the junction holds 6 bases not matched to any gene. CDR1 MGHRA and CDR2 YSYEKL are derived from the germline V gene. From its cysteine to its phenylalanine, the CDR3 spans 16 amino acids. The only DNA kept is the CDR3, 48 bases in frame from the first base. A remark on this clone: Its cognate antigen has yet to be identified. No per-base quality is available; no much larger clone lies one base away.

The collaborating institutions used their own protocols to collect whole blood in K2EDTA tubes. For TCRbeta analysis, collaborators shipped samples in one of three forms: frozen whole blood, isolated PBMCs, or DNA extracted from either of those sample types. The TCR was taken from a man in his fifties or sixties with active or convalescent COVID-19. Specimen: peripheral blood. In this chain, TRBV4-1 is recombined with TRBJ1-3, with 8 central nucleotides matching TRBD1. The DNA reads TGCGCCAGCAGCAAGACAGGGGTAAGCTCTGGAAACACCATATATTTT. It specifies CASSKTGVSSGNTIYF.